A single sample is the source of the 26 T cell receptor beta chains below, sequenced in a study of shared clonotypes between healthy human individuals. Data came from immunoSEQ multiplex PCR; TCRdb stores just in-frame clones and leaves some out. Among 2 million to 2.5 million clones, under 97% were seen once, and the ten largest hold around 0.13%. Sample: naive CD4+ T cells sorted from blood. The sample's subset: CD45RA+ positively selected. These receptors were taken from a man between 18 and 35 years old in good health.

J is TRBJ1-2 and V is TRBV21-1; the table names TRBD1, a call not compared with the DNA. TRBV21-1 is termed a pseudogene. CDR3 length equals 18 residues. The CDR3 region has the DNA TGTGCCAGCAGCGTCCGACAGGGGGTCAAGACTACTAACTATGGCTACACCTTC. Translation gives CASSVRQGVKTTNYGYTF.

The chain employs TRBV5-1 and TRBJ2-7; D not resolved. Per germline, CDR1 SGHRS and CDR2 YFSETQ. Trimming took 2 bases from V and 4 from J, leaving 10 bases between them. The CDR3 runs 13 residues. The CDR3 DNA sequence: TGCGCCAGCAGCTTTCTCTCTGAGTACGAGCAGTACTTC. Translation gives CASSFLSEYEQYF.

The genes are TRBV5-6 and TRBJ1-5, with a weak D call TRBD1 (5 bases). Germline-derived CDR1 and CDR2 are SGHDT and YYEEEE. The CDR3 loop spans 15 amino acids. Trimming stripped 0 bases from V and 4 bases from J, with 11 bases between. The CDR3 is CASSLGQGVNQPQHF. Here the CDR3 DNA reads TGTGCCAGCAGCTTGGGTCAGGGAGTGAATCAGCCCCAGCATTTT.

J is TRBJ2-5 and V is TRBV10-1; no clear D gene. V shed 2 bases and J shed 6 bases, with 13 bases lying between them. The germline CDR1 and CDR2 sequences are WNHNN and SYGVQD (reference sequence). The CDR3 is made up of 14 amino acids. As DNA, the CDR3 is TGCGCCAGCAGTGAGATCAACCATATGCAGACCCAGTACTTC. This codes for CASSEINHMQTQYF.

The rearrangement uses TRBV30 and TRBJ2-3, with D maybe TRBD1 (6 bases). The CDR3 is 16 amino acids. The V gene's germline CDR1 is GTSNPN and CDR2 SVGIG (reference sequence). Trimming cost V 2 bases and J 6 bases, with 21 bases left between them. CDR3 protein: CAWSSFSVGAADTQYF. DNA of the CDR3: TGTGCCTGGAGTTCGTTCTCTGTGGGGGCGGCGGATACGCAGTATTTT.

The V gene is TRBV27, the J gene TRBJ1-1, with 8 bases lining up with TRBD1. The CDR3 consists of 13 residues. The V and J ends lost 5 bases and 7 bases, in that order; junction bases with no gene match: 6. Looked up from germline, CDR1 is MNHEY and CDR2 is SMNVEV (reference sequence). The CDR3 nucleotides read TGTGCCAGCAGTACCCTGGACAGGGTTGAAGCTTTCTTT. Residues: CASSTLDRVEAFF.

The gene calls are TRBV2 and TRBJ1-1, with D possibly TRBD1 on 6 matching bases. Germline V gene sequence: CDR1 SNHLY, CDR2 FYNNEI. The germline V and J ends were trimmed by 8 bases and 7 bases, with 17 bases remaining between them. The CDR3 totals 13 residues. Here the CDR3 reads CASFRTDLYEAFF. The CDR3 coding sequence is TGTGCCAGCTTCAGGACAGACTTATATGAAGCTTTCTTT.

The V gene is TRBV6-5, the J gene TRBJ1-2, with a possible D match to TRBD1 (6 bases). Per the germline V gene, CDR1 is MNHEY and CDR2 is SVGAGI. V was cut by 6 bases and J by 6 bases, with 11 bases left in between. CDR3 length: 12 residues. CDR3 amino acids: CASSRGLDGYTF. The CDR3 DNA follows: TGTGCCAGCAGCAGGGGTTTGGATGGCTACACCTTC.

This clone was observed a handful of times. This sequence joins TRBV19 and TRBJ1-4; the match to TRBD1 covers 7 bases. This CDR3 contains 14 residues. CDR1 and CDR2 from the germline V gene are LNHDA and SQIVND (reference sequence). The trim removed 8 bases at V and 4 bases at J, leaving 7 bases unmatched. The CDR3 sequence: CASADRAGNEKLFF. In DNA form, the CDR3 reads TGTGCCAGTGCAGACAGGGCCGGTAATGAAAAACTGTTTTTT.

The chain employs TRBV5-1 and TRBJ2-2, with TRBD2 identical over 7 bases. CDR3 length equals 19 residues. Germline V gene sequence: CDR1 SGHRS, CDR2 YFSETQ. V lost 3 bases and J lost 3; bases outside the gene matches: 17. The CDR3: CASSSNAWLADRDTGELFF. The CDR3 region has the DNA TGCGCCAGCAGCTCGAACGCGTGGCTAGCGGATCGGGACACCGGGGAGCTGTTTTTT. Complete variable domain (other parts from reference TRBV5-1 and TRBJ2-2): KAGVTQTPRYLIKTRGQQVTLSCSPISGHRSVSWYQQTPGQGLQFLFEYFSETQRNKGNFPGRFSGRQFSNSRSEMNVSTLELGDSALYLCASSSNAWLADRDTGELFFGEGSRLTVL.

This sequence joins TRBV19 and TRBJ2-7; unclear D gene. CDR1 and CDR2 from the germline V gene are LNHDA and SQIVND (reference sequence). The CDR3 length is 15 residues. Trimming took off 4 bases at V and 2 bases at J, with 15 bases between the two ends. The CDR3 loop reads CASSTPGEMTYEQYF. The CDR3 DNA is TGTGCCAGTAGTACGCCCGGCGAGATGACCTACGAGCAGTACTTC.

The chain links TRBV7-2 to TRBJ2-2; 13 nucleotides match TRBD2. Germline V lookup: CDR1 SGHTA, CDR2 FQGNSA. The CDR3 runs to 19 residues. V shed 0 bases, J shed 6 bases, and the junction held 10 bases outside the gene matches. The CDR3 bases are TGTGCCAGCAGCTTAGCGCCTCGACTAGCGGGAGGAAGCGCCGGGGAGCTGTTTTTT. It is translated as CASSLAPRLAGGSAGELFF.

The chain carries TRBV7-2 and TRBJ2-3; D uncertain. Trimming stripped 5 bases from V and 0 bases from J, with 9 bases between. CDR3 length: 14 residues. Germline V gives CDR1 SGHTA, CDR2 FQGNSA. Here the CDR3 reads CASSLPRSTDTQYF. CDR3 DNA sequence: TGTGCCAGCAGCCTCCCCCGGAGCACAGATACGCAGTATTTT.

This chain uses TRBV19 with TRBJ1-1; TRBD1 agrees at 7 bases. After removal of 3 bases from V and 10 bases from J, the junction contained 11 bases not matched to a gene. This CDR3 spans 14 amino acids. CDR1 and CDR2 from the germline V gene are LNHDA and SQIVND (reference sequence). In DNA form, the CDR3 reads TGTGCCAGTAGTATTTCTTACCAGGGGGTGATAGCTTTCTTT. Its protein is CASSISYQGVIAFF. The full variable domain, in which reference TRBV19 and TRBJ1-1 provide the parts outside the CDR3, is DGGITQSPKYLFRKEGQNVTLSCEQNLNHDAMYWYRQDPGQGLRLIYYSQIVNDFQKGDIAEGYSVSREKKESFPLTVTSAQKNPTAFYLCASSISYQGVIAFFGQGTRLTVV.

The chain joins TRBV18 to TRBJ1-3, with no clear D. Germline loops: CDR1 KGHSH, CDR2 LQKENI. V lost 4 bases to trimming and J lost 4 bases, with 5 bases between them. The CDR3 totals 12 residues. The CDR3 DNA reads as TGTGCCAGCTCACAGGACGGAAACACCATATATTTT. Translating gives CASSQDGNTIYF.

V and J are TRBV5-1 and TRBJ1-5; D not resolved. The V gene lost 4 bases and the J gene lost 1 base, with 18 bases spanning the gap. From germline, CDR1 is SGHRS and CDR2 YFSETQ. The CDR3 runs 17 residues. The CDR3 sequence is CASSPGRAGESNQPQHF. The DNA for the CDR3 is TGCGCCAGCAGCCCTGGTAGGGCAGGCGAAAGCAATCAGCCCCAGCATTTT.

About this clone itself: The sample carries other DNA sequences with the same CDR3. This chain joins TRBV29-1 and TRBJ2-3; D is unresolved. V was clipped by 4 bases and J by 1 base, with 6 bases between them. The CDR3 totals 12 residues. Germline values: CDR1 SQVTM, CDR2 ANQGSEA. CDR3 amino acids: CSVGSGTDTQYF. CDR3 sequence (DNA): TGCAGCGTTGGGTCGGGCACAGATACGCAGTATTTT.

The chain links TRBV5-1 to TRBJ2-3; 8 bases are a match to TRBD1. Trimming cost V 4 bases and J 4 bases; bases outside gene matches: 2. From germline, CDR1 is SGHRS and CDR2 YFSETQ. The CDR3 is 13 amino acids. The CDR3 sequence: CASSVTGADTQYF. CDR3 nucleotide sequence: TGCGCCAGCAGCGTGACAGGGGCAGATACGCAGTATTTT. The full variable domain, completed using reference TRBV5-1 and TRBJ2-3, is KAGVTQTPRYLIKTRGQQVTLSCSPISGHRSVSWYQQTPGQGLQFLFEYFSETQRNKGNFPGRFSGRQFSNSRSEMNVSTLELGDSALYLCASSVTGADTQYFGPGTRLTVL.

The gene calls are TRBV5-1 and TRBJ2-5; 8 bases agree with TRBD2. Germline V lookup: CDR1 SGHRS, CDR2 YFSETQ. This CDR3 has 15 residues. With 4 bases clipped from V and 4 bases from J, the junction kept 9 bases outside the gene matches. The CDR3 here is CASSLNSGTGETQYF. The CDR3 bases are TGCGCCAGCAGCCTTAATAGCGGGACGGGAGAGACCCAGTACTTC.

This chain joins TRBV6-1 and TRBJ2-3, with D maybe TRBD1 (6 bases). CDR3 length: 15 residues. Germline loops: CDR1 MNHNS, CDR2 SASEGT. Between the trimmed V and J ends, which lost 8 bases and 1 base, there was a span of 16 bases. Here the CDR3 DNA reads TGTGCCAGCGGACGATCATCAGGGGGCACAGATACGCAGTATTTT. As protein: CASGRSSGGTDTQYF.

For the CDR3, the DNA is TGCGCCAGCAGCTTGGCCGGACAGGGGCCGAGTACTGAAGCTTTCTTT. The encoded protein is CASSLAGQGPSTEAFF. The chain carries TRBV5-1 and TRBJ1-1, with 9 nucleotides matching TRBD1. The CDR3 is made up of 16 amino acids. The V and J ends lost 0 bases and 5 bases, in that order; junction bases with no gene match: 8. Germline V CDR1 and CDR2: SGHRS, YFSETQ. Together with reference TRBV5-1 and TRBJ1-1, the CDR3 gives the full variable domain: KAGVTQTPRYLIKTRGQQVTLSCSPISGHRSVSWYQQTPGQGLQFLFEYFSETQRNKGNFPGRFSGRQFSNSRSEMNVSTLELGDSALYLCASSLAGQGPSTEAFFGQGTRLTVV.

The V call is TRBV4-2, the J call TRBJ2-1, with D unresolved. The CDR3 is 14 residues long. V dropped 4 bases and J dropped 2 bases, with 9 bases sitting between them. From germline, CDR1 is LGHNA and CDR2 YNFKEQ. CDR3 nucleotides: TGTGCCAGCAGCCCCTTAACAGCCTACAATGAGCAGTTCTTC. It translates to CASSPLTAYNEQFF.

The CDR3: CASSHGTGGPTNYGYTF. CDR3 DNA: TGTGCCAGTAGCCACGGGACAGGGGGCCCTACTAACTATGGCTACACCTTC. The V and J genes are TRBV19 and TRBJ1-2; 12 bases match TRBD1. The CDR3 covers 17 residues. Germline V gene lookup returns CDR1 LNHDA and CDR2 SQIVND (reference sequence). Trimming cost V 6 bases and J 0 bases; bases outside gene matches: 8. Combining the CDR3 with reference TRBV19 and TRBJ1-2 gives the whole variable domain DGGITQSPKYLFRKEGQNVTLSCEQNLNHDAMYWYRQDPGQGLRLIYYSQIVNDFQKGDIAEGYSVSREKKESFPLTVTSAQKNPTAFYLCASSHGTGGPTNYGYTFGSGTRLTVV.

In this sample, this clone turned up a few times. This chain uses TRBV5-1 with TRBJ2-3, with TRBD1 as a possible D gene (6 bases). The germline CDR1 and CDR2 sequences are SGHRS and YFSETQ. Trimming took off 5 bases at V and 2 bases at J, with 15 bases between the two ends. The CDR3 totals 15 residues. Here the CDR3 DNA reads TGCGCCAGCAGACCCAATCCAGGGGCCACAGATACGCAGTATTTT. Translated: CASRPNPGATDTQYF.

The chain joins TRBV19 to TRBJ2-4, with 7 bases that match TRBD1. CDR3 length: 18 amino acids. The germline V gene encodes CDR1 LNHDA and CDR2 SQIVND (reference sequence). The trim removed 4 bases at V and 0 bases at J, leaving 12 bases unmatched. CDR3 coding DNA: TGTGCCAGTAGTAGCGGTTTGGGGGACAGCCTAGCCAAAAACATTCAGTACTTC. It encodes CASSSGLGDSLAKNIQYF.

The table lists this clone with a count of one. The V and J genes are TRBV2 and TRBJ1-2, with D possibly being TRBD1 (5 bases). Looked up from germline, CDR1 is SNHLY and CDR2 is FYNNEI. The CDR3 runs to 14 residues. Trimming removed 3 bases at V and 2 bases at J, with 10 bases between. The CDR3 DNA reads TGTGCCAGCAGTGATCCGACAGCCAACTATGGCTACACCTTC. Protein: CASSDPTANYGYTF.